A single sample is the source of the 21 T cell receptor beta chains below, sequenced in a study of identifying expanded T cells in peripheral blood. The table came from immunoSEQ multiplex PCR; TCRdb's copy has only in-frame clones and leaves some out. The table shows 100,000 or so clones, with about 91% occurring only once. The sample taken for sequencing was blood. The receptors derive from a person aged 18 to 70 in good health.

The gene calls are TRBV27 and TRBJ1-5; D possibly corresponds to TRBD1 (6 bases). Germline V lookup: CDR1 MNHEY, CDR2 SMNVEV (reference sequence). The length of the CDR3 is 19 residues. V gave up 5 bases and J gave up 0 bases, with 23 bases separating them. The CDR3 sequence is CASSAAGHRVQYSNQPQHF. The CDR3 DNA reads TGTGCCAGCAGTGCGGCGGGACATAGGGTCCAATATAGCAATCAGCCCCAGCATTTT.

This rearrangement joins TRBV7-2 to TRBJ1-2; D unclear. The V end was cut by 1 base, the J end by 7 bases, with 13 bases between. Per germline, CDR1 SGHTA and CDR2 FQGNSA. There are 14 residues in the CDR3. The CDR3 here is CASSLGGREGGYTF. The DNA of the CDR3 is TGTGCCAGCAGCTTAGGAGGCCGGGAGGGTGGCTACACCTTC. Combining the CDR3 with reference TRBV7-2 and TRBJ1-2 gives the whole variable domain GAGVSQSPSNKVTEKGKDVELRCDPISGHTALYWYRQSLGQGLEFLIYFQGNSAPDKSGLPSDRFSAERTGGSVSTLTIQRTQQEDSAVYLCASSLGGREGGYTFGSGTRLTVV.

This chain joins TRBV7-3 and TRBJ2-7; 8 nucleotides match TRBD2. V dropped 5 bases and J dropped 6; count of bases not matched to a gene: 6. Germline V lookup: CDR1 SGHTA, CDR2 FQGTGA. The CDR3 has 13 amino acids. The CDR3 loop reads CASSPYRGGEQYF. Written as DNA, the CDR3 is TGTGCCAGCAGCCCCTACCGGGGGGGCGAGCAGTACTTC.

V usage is TRBV5-1 and J usage is TRBJ2-7; D call uncertain. Germline values: CDR1 SGHRS, CDR2 YFSETQ. The V and J ends lost 4 bases and 3 bases respectively, with 5 bases between them. There are 11 residues in the CDR3. The DNA of the CDR3 is TGCGCCAGCAGCCTCGACTACGAGCAGTACTTC. Amino acids: CASSLDYEQYF.

V gene TRBV10-3 combines with J gene TRBJ1-1, with no clear D. The CDR3 length is 13 residues. V shed 7 bases and J shed 3 bases, with 12 bases lying between them. Germline CDR1 is ENHRY and CDR2 is SYGVKD. CDR3 sequence (DNA): TGTGCCATCACGGCAAGGTTGGACACTGAAGCTTTCTTT. The encoded protein is CAITARLDTEAFF.

The chain employs TRBV2 and TRBJ1-1; D is possibly TRBD1 (5 bases). The CDR3 is made up of 14 amino acids. Germline V lookup: CDR1 SNHLY, CDR2 FYNNEI. Trimming shortened V by 4 bases and J by 1 base, and 10 bases separated the two germline ends. CDR3 region: CASSASQGNTEAFF. The DNA of the CDR3 is TGTGCCAGCAGTGCTTCCCAGGGGAACACTGAAGCTTTCTTT. Looking up the rest from reference TRBV2 and TRBJ1-1 gives the full variable domain: EPEVTQTPSHQVTQMGQEVILRCVPISNHLYFYWYRQILGQKVEFLVSFYNNEISEKSEIFDDQFSVERPDGSNFTLKIRSTKLEDSAMYFCASSASQGNTEAFFGQGTRLTVV.

This chain links TRBV5-1 with TRBJ1-1; D possibly corresponds to TRBD1 (5 bases). The germline V and J ends were trimmed by 5 bases and 3 bases, with 14 bases remaining between them. CDR3 length: 14 amino acids. The germline CDR1 and CDR2 sequences are SGHRS and YFSETQ. CDR3 region: CASSWGRRDTEAFF. In DNA, the CDR3 is TGCGCCAGCAGTTGGGGGAGGCGGGACACTGAAGCTTTCTTT.

This chain joins TRBV11-1 and TRBJ1-6; weak D call: TRBD1 (6 bases). V was shortened by 3 bases and J by 7 bases, with 10 bases between the two germline ends. The CDR3 length is 14 residues. Germline values: CDR1 SGHAT, CDR2 FQDESV (reference sequence). The CDR3 DNA reads as TGTGCCAGCAGCTTCAGGGGTAACAATTCACCCCTCCACTTT. This codes for CASSFRGNNSPLHF.

The CDR3 here is CASSLSWTRYNEQFF. As DNA, the CDR3 is TGTGCCAGCAGTTTAAGTTGGACTAGGTACAATGAGCAGTTCTTC. The J gene is TRBJ2-1, the V gene TRBV27; 7 nucleotides align to TRBD2. CDR1 and CDR2 from the germline V gene are MNHEY and SMNVEV (reference sequence). V lost 2 bases, J lost 4 bases, and 5 bases stayed unmatched. The CDR3 is made up of 15 amino acids.

This chain joins TRBV7-8 and TRBJ1-2; a weak D match, TRBD1 (5 bases). V was clipped by 4 bases and J by 3 bases, with 9 bases between them. Germline assignment: CDR1 SGHVS and CDR2 FQNEAQ. The CDR3 consists of 13 residues. CDR3: CASSSPRDYGYTF. CDR3 in DNA: TGTGCCAGCAGCTCCCCCAGGGACTATGGCTACACCTTC.

The chain combines TRBV28 with TRBJ2-1; D unclear. Germline V gene lookup returns CDR1 MDHEN and CDR2 SYDVKM. V was pared by 3 bases and J by 5 bases, with 14 bases between. There are 15 residues in the CDR3. CDR3 bases: TGTGCCAGCAGTTTTCATGGGATATACAACAATGAGCAGTTCTTC. Amino acids: CASSFHGIYNNEQFF.

This clone has just one count. The chain combines TRBV2 with TRBJ2-7; a possible D gene is TRBD2 (6 bases). Trimming stripped 7 bases from V and 4 bases from J, with 14 bases between. From germline, CDR1 is SNHLY and CDR2 FYNNEI. This CDR3 contains 13 residues. The CDR3 DNA sequence: TGTGCCAGCATAGGTCCAGGGAGGTACGAGCAGTACTTC. As protein: CASIGPGRYEQYF.

The CDR3 reads CASSNGGQGVYGYTF. The CDR3 DNA reads TGTGCCAGCAGCAACGGGGGACAGGGGGTCTATGGCTACACCTTC. The gene calls are TRBV6-5 and TRBJ1-2, with 11 bases lining up with TRBD1. V lost 6 bases to trimming and J lost 4 bases; unmatched junction nucleotides: 7. The CDR3 sequence is 15 residues long. Per the germline V gene, CDR1 is MNHEY and CDR2 is SVGAGI.

The genes are TRBV7-2 and TRBJ1-2, with a weak D call TRBD1 (5 bases). CDR1 SGHTA and CDR2 FQGNSA come from the germline V gene. The CDR3 consists of 15 residues. V was cut by 6 bases and J by 1 base, with 15 bases left in between. In DNA, the CDR3 is TGTGCCAGCAGTCAACGAACAGGACATAACTATGGCTACACCTTC. This gives the protein CASSQRTGHNYGYTF.

The rearrangement links TRBV6-5 to TRBJ1-6; possible D gene TRBD1, 6 bases. The V end lost 6 bases, the J end lost 4 bases, and 13 bases lay between the germline ends. CDR3 length equals 15 residues. Germline assignment: CDR1 MNHEY and CDR2 SVGAGI. In DNA, the CDR3 is TGTGCCAGCAGCGACCGGGACAAATATAATTCACCCCTCCACTTT. Translated: CASSDRDKYNSPLHF.

The J gene is TRBJ1-6, the V gene TRBV9; 10 bases are shared with TRBD1. CDR1 is SGDLS and CDR2 is YYNGEE in the germline V gene. There are 15 residues in the CDR3. J gave up 11 bases and V 2 bases, and 7 bases lay outside the gene matches. CDR3 in DNA: TGTGCCAGCAGCGTGGGACAGGGGCTACATCCACCCCTCCACTTT. Its translation: CASSVGQGLHPPLHF.

The rearrangement links TRBV6-1 to TRBJ1-1, with D hard to call. Germline values: CDR1 MNHNS, CDR2 SASEGT. The V end lost 2 bases, the J end lost 2 bases, and 9 bases lay between the germline ends. This CDR3 spans 14 amino acids. This chain's CDR3 is CASSENPRNTEAFF. The CDR3 DNA follows: TGTGCCAGCAGTGAAAATCCACGCAACACTGAAGCTTTCTTT.

This clone has only one observation. V is TRBV29-1 and J is TRBJ1-4; D uncertain. This CDR3 comprises 13 residues. CDR1 is SQVTM and CDR2 is ANQGSEA in the germline V gene. Trimming took off 7 bases at V and 7 bases at J, with 16 bases between the two ends. The CDR3 nucleotides are TGCAGCGCTGATCCCGGGATGGGTGAAAAACTGTTTTTT. This encodes CSADPGMGEKLFF.

The CDR3 loop reads CASTSWGSNEKLFF. DNA of the CDR3: TGTGCCAGTACCTCCTGGGGGTCTAATGAAAAACTGTTTTTT. V gene TRBV19 combines with J gene TRBJ1-4; D perhaps matches TRBD1 (5 bases). Germline V CDR1 and CDR2: LNHDA, SQIVND (reference sequence). This CDR3 has 14 residues. Deletions cut 7 bases from V and 3 bases from J, with 12 bases between.

This clone was detected only once. CDR3 protein: CASSQGSYNEQFF. In DNA form, the CDR3 reads TGCGCCAGCAGCCAGGGATCCTACAATGAGCAGTTCTTC. The chain recombines TRBV5-1 with TRBJ2-1; a weak D match, TRBD1 (5 bases). The V end was cut by 4 bases, the J end by 1 base, with 6 bases between. Germline CDR1 is SGHRS and CDR2 is YFSETQ. CDR3 size: 13 residues.

The rearrangement uses TRBV27 and TRBJ1-4, with 8 bases that match TRBD1. This CDR3 has 14 residues. Germline V lookup: CDR1 MNHEY, CDR2 SMNVEV (reference sequence). V dropped 8 bases and J dropped 4; count of bases not matched to a gene: 6. The CDR3 loop reads CASQGQGNNEKLFF. CDR3 in DNA: TGTGCCAGCCAAGGACAGGGAAATAATGAAAAACTGTTTTTT.